The 24 T cell receptor beta chains in this list originate from one sample, sequenced in a study of T-cell memory formation after mild COVID-19. TCRdb fed the 5' RACE reads into MiXCR, producing one record per CDR3 protein. The sample carries more than 150,000 distinct CDR3 sequences, roughly 20% recorded once. The sample was PBMCs or a T cell subset sorted from them (not recorded which). These receptor sequences come from a man aged 18 to 29 who had mild COVID-19 (a few samples of this study predate the infection). Cell type and time point are not known.

The V call is TRBV2, the J call TRBJ2-4; D is ambiguous. Trimming left V 7 bases short and J 5 bases short, with 12 bases between. CDR3 size: 13 residues. Germline values: CDR1 SNHLY, CDR2 FYNNEI. The CDR3 sequence: CASKSGSQNIQYF. CDR3 bases: TGTGCCAGCAAGAGTGGTAGCCAAAACATTCAGTACTTC.

This clonotype has ten or more counts. The V and J genes are TRBV7-9 and TRBJ1-4; TRBD1 matches 7 bases. Germline V gene sequence: CDR1 SEHNR, CDR2 FQNEAQ (reference sequence). The CDR3 contains 14 residues. Trimming removed 6 bases from V and 6 bases from J; junction bases left unmatched: 7. DNA of the CDR3: TGTGCCAGCAGTTCACAGGGGCCTTATGAAAAACTGTTTTTT. This sequence encodes CASSSQGPYEKLFF.

J is TRBJ1-2 and V is TRBV20-1, with 8 bases aligning to TRBD1. The CDR3 length is 12 residues. CDR1 DFQATT and CDR2 SNEGSKA come from the germline V gene (reference sequence). DNA for the CDR3: TGCAGGGCCAGACAGGGGAGCTATGGCTACACCTTC. The encoded protein is CRARQGSYGYTF.

The CDR3 loop is CASSQDRGFVMNTEAFF. The DNA of the CDR3 is TGTGCCAGCAGCCAAGACAGGGGGTTCGTGATGAACACTGAAGCTTTCTTT. This chain uses TRBV11-2 with TRBJ1-1, with 9 positions matching TRBD1. Germline V gene data show CDR1 as SGHAT and CDR2 as FQNNGV. The CDR3 loop spans 17 amino acids. With V trimmed by 5 bases and J by 0 bases, 10 bases remained unmatched.

The chain has TRBV7-9 and TRBJ2-5, with D perhaps TRBD1 (6 bases). Trimming cost V 4 bases and J 7 bases, with 13 bases left between them. Germline CDR1 reads SEHNR; CDR2 reads FQNEAQ (reference sequence). CDR3 length equals 13 residues. CDR3 coding DNA: TGTGCCAGCAGCTCTCAGGGGAACCGGACCCAGTACTTC. It specifies CASSSQGNRTQYF.

This clonotype was seen a handful of times. This sequence joins TRBV12-3 or TRBV12-4 and TRBJ2-3, with TRBD2 matching over 7 bases. The length of the CDR3 is 14 residues. V shed 6 bases, J shed 1 base, and the junction held 4 bases outside the gene matches. DNA for the CDR3: TGTGCCAGCAGAGAGCGGGAACGCACAGATACGCAGTATTTT. This codes for CASRERERTDTQYF.

This clonotype has at least ten counts. V is TRBV23-1 and J is TRBJ1-4; no firm D call. TRBV23-1 is annotated as an ORF whose role is uncertain. The length of the CDR3 is 9 residues. V lost 5 bases and J lost 8, with 0 bases in between. The chain's CDR3 is CASSEKLFF. Here the CDR3 DNA reads TGCGCCAGCAGTGAAAAACTGTTTTTT.

The chain couples TRBV4-3 to TRBJ2-7; D may be TRBD2 (7 bases). Germline V gene data show CDR1 as LGHNA and CDR2 as YSLEER. This CDR3 is 15 amino acids long. V was cut by 0 bases and J by 9 bases, with 18 bases left in between. CDR3 DNA: TGCGCCAGCAGCCAAGATAGGCGGGGGACATCTGGGCAGTACTTC. Its translation is CASSQDRRGTSGQYF.

This rearrangement joins TRBV20-1 to TRBJ1-1; perhaps TRBD1 as D (5 bases). CDR3 length: 12 amino acids. From germline, CDR1 is DFQATT and CDR2 SNEGSKA (reference sequence). The V end lost 8 bases, the J end lost 0 bases, and 10 bases lay between the germline ends. CDR3 sequence reads: CSSLTVNTEAFF. CDR3 coding DNA: TGCAGTTCTTTGACAGTGAACACTGAAGCTTTCTTT.

This clonotype was picked up a small number of times. V is TRBV20-1 and J is TRBJ1-3; 9 nucleotides match TRBD1. The CDR3 contains 15 residues. Germline lookup yields CDR1 DFQATT and CDR2 SNEGSKA (reference sequence). V shed 6 bases, J shed 0 bases, and the junction held 6 bases outside the gene matches. CDR3 sequence: CSAPDRGTSGNTIYF. The CDR3 region has the DNA TGCAGTGCACCCGACAGGGGGACCTCTGGAAACACCATATATTTT.

This clonotype was found a few times. The chain is built from TRBV3-1 and TRBJ2-3; D gene ambiguous. Germline-derived CDR1 and CDR2 are LGHDT and YNNKEL (reference sequence). The V end lost 0 bases, the J end lost 6 bases, and 13 bases lay between the germline ends. The CDR3 consists of 15 residues. CDR3 coding DNA: TGTGCCAGCAGCCAAGATCGGGTACGGCGGGATACGCAGTATTTT. Translating it yields CASSQDRVRRDTQYF.

The chain couples TRBV29-1 to TRBJ1-1, with D unresolved. CDR3 length equals 12 residues. V lost 7 bases and J lost 0, with 9 bases in between. Germline assignment: CDR1 SQVTM and CDR2 ANQGSEA. The CDR3 nucleotides are TGCAGCGCCGCTTACATGAACACTGAAGCTTTCTTT. It translates to CSAAYMNTEAFF.

The J gene is TRBJ2-1, the V gene TRBV5-1; D unclear. The germline V gene encodes CDR1 SGHRS and CDR2 YFSETQ. This CDR3 is built from 13 residues. Trimming took off 4 bases at V and 5 bases at J, with 10 bases between the two ends. The CDR3 DNA reads TGCGCCAGCAGCCTGGGAATTCACAATGAGCAGTTCTTC. It encodes CASSLGIHNEQFF.

The chain combines TRBV5-1 with TRBJ2-3, with a weak D call TRBD2 (5 bases). The V end lost 7 bases, the J end lost 2 bases, and 11 bases lay between the germline ends. CDR1 is SGHRS, CDR2 YFSETQ, per germline. The CDR3 has 13 amino acids. The CDR3 region is CASRETTTDTQYF. The DNA of the CDR3 is TGCGCCAGCCGAGAGACTACCACAGATACGCAGTATTTT.

This clonotype was detected only a few times. The chain has TRBV20-1 and TRBJ2-5; TRBD2 is a possible D gene (6 bases). Germline assignment: CDR1 DFQATT and CDR2 SNEGSKA (reference sequence). CDR3 length equals 14 residues. Between the trimmed V and J ends, which lost 3 bases and 5 bases, there was a span of 16 bases. CDR3 coding DNA: TGCAGTGCTAGGTCGGTGGGGGGTCCGGAGACCCAGTACTTC. Its translation: CSARSVGGPETQYF.

This CDR3 is CATSGGRPDPTDTQYF. In nucleotides, the CDR3 is TGTGCCACCAGCGGGGGGCGGCCTGATCCAACAGATACGCAGTATTTT. The rearrangement links TRBV24-1 to TRBJ2-3; perhaps TRBD2 as D (7 bases). In germline, CDR1 is KGHDR, CDR2 SFDVKD. V lost 7 bases and J 3 bases, leaving 19 bases between the germline ends. The CDR3 loop spans 16 amino acids.

The table lists this clonotype with a count of one. The chain is built from TRBV28 and TRBJ2-5; the D is unclear. Trimming removed 1 base from V and 5 bases from J, with 11 bases in between. CDR1 is MDHEN, CDR2 SYDVKM, per germline. CDR3 length: 14 amino acids. CDR3 nucleotides: TGTGCCAGCAGTTTATTAGTAGCTCGGGAGACCCAGTACTTC. Translated: CASSLLVARETQYF.

Only a few counts were recorded for this clonotype. This chain connects TRBV20-1 to TRBJ1-3, with D possibly being TRBD1 (5 bases). Per germline, CDR1 DFQATT and CDR2 SNEGSKA (reference sequence). CDR3 length: 14 amino acids. V lost 6 bases, J lost 0 bases, and 12 bases lay in between. This CDR3 is CSALQGSSGNTIYF. The CDR3 DNA reads as TGCAGTGCCCTCCAGGGAAGCTCTGGAAACACCATATATTTT.

This clonotype has more than one count but fewer than ten. J is TRBJ1-2 and V is TRBV7-2; D is unclear. The CDR3 consists of 15 residues. The V end was cut by 2 bases, the J end by 4 bases, with 14 bases between. Germline V lookup: CDR1 SGHTA, CDR2 FQGNSA. CDR3 sequence (DNA): TGTGCCAGCAGCTTAACGGGGATCGATGGCTATGGCTACACCTTC. Its protein is CASSLTGIDGYGYTF. Based on the CDR3 plus reference TRBV7-2 and TRBJ1-2, the full variable domain is GAGVSQSPSNKVTEKGKDVELRCDPISGHTALYWYRQSLGQGLEFLIYFQGNSAPDKSGLPSDRFSAERTGGSVSTLTIQRTQQEDSAVYLCASSLTGIDGYGYTFGSGTRLTVV.

The chain carries TRBV5-1 and TRBJ2-2; D gene uncertain. Germline V gene data show CDR1 as SGHRS and CDR2 as YFSETQ. The CDR3 runs 15 residues. Trimming removed 4 bases from V and 1 base from J, with 11 bases in between. As DNA, the CDR3 is TGCGCCAGCAGCCTTACGACGGGGAACACCGGGGAGCTGTTTTTT. Its translation is CASSLTTGNTGELFF.

This clonotype was seen a few times. The chain employs TRBV6-5 and TRBJ1-1; D is unclear. V dropped 6 bases and J dropped 5 bases, with 10 bases sitting between them. Germline CDR1 reads MNHEY; CDR2 reads SVGAGI. This CDR3 region has 12 residues. The CDR3, as DNA: TGTGCCAGCAGCCCCGGTAGGACTGAAGCTTTCTTT. Protein sequence: CASSPGRTEAFF.

This clonotype was seen at least ten times. The rearrangement uses TRBV5-4 and TRBJ2-7, with D possibly being TRBD1 (6 bases). The CDR3 runs to 14 residues. V lost 0 bases and J 2 bases, leaving 9 bases between the germline ends. The V gene's germline CDR1 is SGHNT and CDR2 YYREEE (reference sequence). CDR3 coding DNA: TGTGCCAGCAGCTTGGCCCGGGACACCTACGAGCAGTACGTC. This translates into CASSLARDTYEQYV.

This clonotype occurred a few times. This chain uses TRBV7-9 with TRBJ2-2; D remains ambiguous. This CDR3 spans 15 amino acids. V shed 6 bases and J shed 0 bases, with 11 bases lying between them. The germline CDR1 and CDR2 sequences are SEHNR and FQNEAQ (reference sequence). The CDR3 here is CASRGRNANTGELFF. In nucleotides, the CDR3 is TGTGCCAGCAGGGGCAGGAACGCGAACACCGGGGAGCTGTTTTTT.

In nucleotides, the CDR3 is TGCAGCGTTGCTGGCGGGGGGGCCCCAGATACGCAGTATTTT. This codes for CSVAGGGAPDTQYF. V usage is TRBV29-1 and J usage is TRBJ2-3; 9 bases are shared with TRBD2. The CDR3 is 14 residues long. The germline V gene encodes CDR1 SQVTM and CDR2 ANQGSEA. The trim removed 4 bases at V and 4 bases at J, leaving 6 bases unmatched.